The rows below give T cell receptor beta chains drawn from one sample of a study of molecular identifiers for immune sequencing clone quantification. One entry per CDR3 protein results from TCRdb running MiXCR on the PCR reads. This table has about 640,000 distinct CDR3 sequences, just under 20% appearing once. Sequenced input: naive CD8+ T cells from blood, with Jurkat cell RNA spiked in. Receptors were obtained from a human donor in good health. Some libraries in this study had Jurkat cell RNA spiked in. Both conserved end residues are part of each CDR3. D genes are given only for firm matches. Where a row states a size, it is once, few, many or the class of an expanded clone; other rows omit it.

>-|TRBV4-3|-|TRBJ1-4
TGCGCCAGCAGCCAAGATCTTTTTGGGACAATTAATGAAAAACTGTTTTTT
CASSQDLFGTINEKLFF
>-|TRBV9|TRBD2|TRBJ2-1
TGTGCCAGCGGCGTAGGCCTAGCGGATAACAATGAGCAGTTCTTC
CASGVGLADNNEQFF
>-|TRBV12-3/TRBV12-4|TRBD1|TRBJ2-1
TGTGCCAGCAAGGAGACAGGGGAGTCCTACAATGAGCAGTTCTTC
CASKETGESYNEQFF
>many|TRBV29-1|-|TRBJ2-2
TGCAGCGTTGGGACCGAGAAAACCGGGGAGCTGTTTTTT
CSVGTEKTGELFF
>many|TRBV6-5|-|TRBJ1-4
TGTGCCAGCAGTCGGGGGGGGTCTGAAAAACTGTTTTTT
CASSRGGSEKLFF
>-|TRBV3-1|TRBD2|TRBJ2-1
TGTGCCAGCAGCCAAGGGGCTAGCGGGAGGGCCGGGGGTGAGCAGTTCTTC
CASSQGASGRAGGEQFF
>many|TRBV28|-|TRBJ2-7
TGTGCCAGCAGTCCAGAGCACTACGAGCAGTACTTC
CASSPEHYEQYF
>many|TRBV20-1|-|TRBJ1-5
TGCAGTGCTAGAGACGGGACCTTCCCGAGACTGGAACAGCCCCAGCATTTT
CSARDGTFPRLEQPQHF
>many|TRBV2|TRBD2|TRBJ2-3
TGTGCCAGCAGACCGACTAGCGGGGTCACAGATACGCAGTATTTT
CASRPTSGVTDTQYF
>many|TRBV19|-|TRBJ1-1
TGTGCCAGTAGTTCCCTCCCGGGACAAACTATTACTACTGAAGCTTTCTTT
CASSSLPGQTITTEAFF
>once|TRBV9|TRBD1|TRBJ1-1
TGTGCCAGCAGCTCCGACCTGGACAGGGTGAGGCTAGCGGTCACTGAAGCTTTCTTT
CASSSDLDRVRLAVTEAFF
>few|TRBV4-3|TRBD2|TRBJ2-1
TGCGCCAGCAGCCAAGATAGCGGGGGGGCATCCTACAATGAGCAGTTCTTC
CASSQDSGGASYNEQFF
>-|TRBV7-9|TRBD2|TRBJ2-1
TGTGCCAGCAGCTTAGGCCCGGGACTAGCGGGAGATGAGCAGTTCTTC
CASSLGPGLAGDEQFF
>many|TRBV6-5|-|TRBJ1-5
TGTGCCAGCAGTTACTCGATTAGAGGGGAGAGCAATCAGCCCCAGCATTTT
CASSYSIRGESNQPQHF
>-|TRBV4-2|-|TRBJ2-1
TGTGCCAGCAGCCCACGCGTGGGGGGACAGACATACAATGAGCAGTTCTTC
CASSPRVGGQTYNEQFF
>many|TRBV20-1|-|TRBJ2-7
TGCAGTGCTAGAGTACGGGAGAGGTCCTACGAGCAGTACTTC
CSARVRERSYEQYF
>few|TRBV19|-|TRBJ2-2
TGTGCCAGTAGGATCACCGGGTGGTCGGCCGGGGAGCTGTTTTTT
CASRITGWSAGELFF
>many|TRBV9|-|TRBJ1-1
TGTGCCAGCAGCGTAGATACAGGGATGAACACTGAAGCTTTCTTT
CASSVDTGMNTEAFF
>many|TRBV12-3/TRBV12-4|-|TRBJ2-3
TGTGCCAGCAGTTTGAGGCTCGACAGCACAGATACGCAGTATTTT
CASSLRLDSTDTQYF
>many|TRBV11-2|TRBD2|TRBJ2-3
TGTGCCAGCAGCCCTGGTAGCGGGGGGTTGGCAGATACGCAGTATTTT
CASSPGSGGLADTQYF
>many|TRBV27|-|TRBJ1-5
TGTGCCAGCAGTTTATGGTCCGCTAACAATCAGCCCCAGCATTTT
CASSLWSANNQPQHF
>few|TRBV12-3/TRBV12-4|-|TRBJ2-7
TGTGCCAGCAGTTTCGCCGGGACACTCTACGAGCAGTACTTC
CASSFAGTLYEQYF
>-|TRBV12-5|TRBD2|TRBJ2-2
TGTGCTAGTGGTTTGGAGTTAGCGGGACATAACACCGGGGAGCTGTTTTTT
CASGLELAGHNTGELFF
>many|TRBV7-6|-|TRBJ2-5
TGTGCCAGCAGCTTGAACTACCAACAGGGACCGGAGACCCAGTACTTC
CASSLNYQQGPETQYF
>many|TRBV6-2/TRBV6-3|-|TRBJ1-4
TGTGCCAGCAGTTACGCAGGCGGAGAAAAACTGTTTTTT
CASSYAGGEKLFF
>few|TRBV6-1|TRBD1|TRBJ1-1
TGTGCCAGCAGTCTAACAGGACAGGGCTGGACTGAAGCTTTCTTT
CASSLTGQGWTEAFF
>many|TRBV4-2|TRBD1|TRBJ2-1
TGTGCCAGCAGAGATATCGGGACAGGAGACAATGAGCAGTTCTTC
CASRDIGTGDNEQFF
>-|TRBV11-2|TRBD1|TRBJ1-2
TGTGCCAGCAGCTTAGATAGCGCGGACAGGAGAATCTATGGCTACACCTTC
CASSLDSADRRIYGYTF
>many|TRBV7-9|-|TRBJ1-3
TGTGCCAGCAGCTTAGGGGGTAGAAACACCATATATTTT
CASSLGGRNTIYF
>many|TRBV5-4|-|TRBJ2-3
TGTGCCAGCAGCTTGGGGGGTCTAGCAGATACGCAGTATTTT
CASSLGGLADTQYF
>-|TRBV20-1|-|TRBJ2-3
TGCAGTGCTAGAGATCGCCCAGGGAGAGATACGCAGTATTTT
CSARDRPGRDTQYF
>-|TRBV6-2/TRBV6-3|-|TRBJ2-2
TGTGCCAGCTTTTTAGGCACTACGAACACCGGGGAGCTGTTTTTT
CASFLGTTNTGELFF
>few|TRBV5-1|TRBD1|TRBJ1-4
TGCGCCAGCAGCCTTGGGGACAGGGGGATAACTAATGAAAAACTGTTTTTT
CASSLGDRGITNEKLFF
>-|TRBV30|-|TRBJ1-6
TGTGCCTGGAGCTCAGACAGCCACGGTTCACCCCTCCACTTT
CAWSSDSHGSPLHF
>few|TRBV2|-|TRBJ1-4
TGTGCCAGCAGCACTCCAGGCCTCCTAGGGGAAAAACTGTTTTTT
CASSTPGLLGEKLFF
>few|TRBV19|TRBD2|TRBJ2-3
TGTGCCAGTAGTTCACGGACTAGCGGGAGGTGGGATGCAGATACGCAGTATTTT
CASSSRTSGRWDADTQYF
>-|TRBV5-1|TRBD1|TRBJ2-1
TGCGCCAGCAGCTTGGGACAGGGGGCTATCAACAATGAGCAGTTCTTC
CASSLGQGAINNEQFF